This record covers a single TCR beta chain. Sequencing used immunoSEQ multiplex PCR; TCRdb keeps in-frame clones, though not all of them. The data show 85,000 to 110,000 clones, with 70% to 90% seen just once and 2.5% to 3.5% held by the top ten. Germline loops: CDR1 SGHVS, CDR2 FQNEAQ. CDR3 length equals 15 residues. Losses at the gene ends were 2 bases for V and 0 bases for J; bases not matched to a gene: 3. The entry originates in a study of blood T cell repertoires in COVID-19. Study background: Sample material is recorded as cDNA or gDNA derived from T cells, B-cell-depleted T cells, or PBMCs.

The receptor was isolated from a man over 45 in a cohort sampled during active COVID-19. The rearrangement links TRBV7-8 to TRBJ1-1; TRBD1 agrees at 7 bases. Sequencing was done on a sample of peripheral blood. The CDR3 protein is CASSLSDRMNTEAFF. CDR3 DNA sequence: TGTGCCAGCAGCTTATCGGACAGGATGAACACTGAAGCTTTCTTT.